The rows below give T cell receptor beta chains drawn from one sample of a study of blood T cells in healthy people across ages. TCRdb re-called the 5' RACE reads with MiXCR, one entry per CDR3 protein. The sample has 1.2 million to 1.5 million distinct CDR3 sequences, 40% to 50% seen once; the top ten hold roughly 7.7%. The sample was blood. The origin of the receptors is a woman aged 18-35 years in good health. Both conserved end residues are part of each CDR3. A D gene is named only where the DNA matches it firmly. Size is stated for part of the rows, as once, few or many counts, or as a class when the clone is expanded.

V gene	clone size	D gene	J gene	CDR3 protein	CDR3 DNA
TRBV7-2	.	TRBD2	TRBJ2-5	CASRTQREAETQYF	TGTGCCAGCAGAACCCAGCGGGAGGCCGAGACCCAGTACTTC
TRBV7-3	.	.	TRBJ2-3	CASSLQRAKADTQYF	TGTGCCAGCAGCTTACAGCGGGCTAAAGCTGATACGCAGTATTTT
TRBV7-2	once	.	TRBJ2-2	CASSLYSGKGGAGELFF	TGTGCCAGCAGCTTATACAGCGGGAAAGGGGGGGCCGGGGAGCTGTTTTTT
TRBV20-1	.	.	TRBJ1-2	CSARDLEELRGYTF	TGCAGTGCTAGAGATCTTGAGGAATTGCGGGGCTACACCTTC
TRBV7-2	few	.	TRBJ2-3	CASSFGIYSSTDTQYF	TGTGCCAGCAGCTTCGGGATTTACTCCAGCACAGATACGCAGTATTTT
TRBV21-1	.	.	TRBJ1-6	CASSKRQGNSPLHF	TGTGCCAGCAGCAAAAGGCAGGGGAATTCACCCCTCCACTTT
TRBV20-1	few	.	TRBJ2-3	CSASKGGFTDTQYF	TGCAGTGCTAGTAAGGGGGGGTTCACAGATACGCAGTATTTT
TRBV2	.	.	TRBJ2-7	CASSQEVGSAGYEQYF	TGTGCCAGCAGTCAAGAAGTGGGGAGTGCAGGCTACGAGCAGTACTTC
TRBV5-5	.	TRBD2	TRBJ2-1	CASNLLAGGPNEQFF	TGTGCCAGCAACTTACTAGCGGGGGGACCAAATGAGCAGTTCTTC
TRBV7-3	.	TRBD2	TRBJ2-2	CASSLTGGENTGELFF	TGTGCCAGCAGCTTAACCGGGGGGGAGAACACCGGGGAGCTGTTTTTT
TRBV5-1	few	TRBD2	TRBJ2-3	CASSSPGLAGSTDTQYF	TGCGCCAGCAGCTCCCCCGGACTAGCGGGGAGCACAGATACGCAGTATTTT
TRBV6-1	.	.	TRBJ1-2	CASSEAALTPIYGYTF	TGTGCCAGCAGTGAAGCCGCCCTGACACCTATCTATGGCTACACCTTC
TRBV5-6	.	.	TRBJ2-3	CASSLFGRSKADTQYF	TGTGCCAGCAGCTTGTTTGGCAGGTCGAAGGCAGATACGCAGTATTTT
TRBV6-4	few	.	TRBJ2-1	CASSDSPRTKFF	TGTGCCAGCAGTGACAGCCCCCGCACCAAGTTCTTC
TRBV3-1	.	.	TRBJ2-5	CASSQEGDIFARALQETQYF	TGTGCCAGCAGCCAAGAGGGTGATATTTTCGCCAGGGCTCTTCAAGAGACCCAGTACTTC
TRBV4-2	few	TRBD2	TRBJ2-3	CASSQDRASGVTDTQYF	TGTGCCAGCAGCCAAGATCGGGCTAGCGGGGTCACAGATACGCAGTATTTT
TRBV2	.	.	TRBJ2-7	CAAAEGPSYEQYF	TGTGCCGCGGCAGAGGGCCCTTCCTACGAGCAGTACTTC
TRBV20-1	once	TRBD1	TRBJ1-2	CSARVVGGHGYTF	TGCAGTGCTAGAGTAGTAGGGGGCCATGGCTACACCTTC
TRBV20-1	few	TRBD2	TRBJ2-3	CSARGGGSSYTQYF	TGCAGTGCTAGAGGGGGGGGGTCCTCGTATACGCAGTATTTT
TRBV7-9	few	TRBD1	TRBJ1-2	CASSLEAGGNYGYTF	TGTGCCAGCAGCTTAGAGGCAGGGGGAAACTATGGCTACACCTTC
TRBV7-2	.	.	TRBJ1-2	CASSPPPGEDTSGYTF	TGTGCCAGCAGCCCGCCCCCCGGTGAGGACACTAGTGGCTACACCTTC
TRBV18	.	.	TRBJ2-6	CASSPYSGSGANVLTF	TGTGCCAGCTCACCATACTCAGGGTCTGGGGCCAACGTCCTGACTTTC
TRBV30	.	.	TRBJ1-3	CAHGMGNSGNTIYF	TGTGCCCATGGCATGGGGAACTCTGGAAACACCATATATTTT
TRBV7-9	.	.	TRBJ1-2	CASSLQLIYGYTF	TGTGCCAGCAGTTTGCAGTTAATCTATGGCTACACCTTC
TRBV15	.	TRBD2	TRBJ2-3	CATSKRGGSTDMQYF	TGTGCCACCAGTAAGCGGGGGGGTAGCACAGATATGCAGTATTTT
TRBV5-1	few	.	TRBJ1-2	CASSLDNSGAYGYTF	TGCGCCAGCAGCTTGGATAATTCGGGCGCTTATGGCTACACCTTC
TRBV20-1	.	.	TRBJ2-7	CSAAWGYEQYF	TGCAGTGCTGCCTGGGGCTACGAGCAGTACTTC
TRBV14	.	TRBD2	TRBJ2-1	CASSQGTRLYNEQFF	TGTGCCAGCAGCCAAGGGACTAGGCTCTACAATGAGCAGTTCTTC
TRBV5-1	.	.	TRBJ2-5	CASSPDNQETQYF	TGCGCCAGCAGTCCGGACAATCAAGAGACCCAGTACTTC
TRBV20-1	.	TRBD1	TRBJ1-2	CSAGTGTYYGYTF	TGCAGTGCTGGGACAGGGACGTACTATGGCTACACCTTC
TRBV6-6	.	.	TRBJ2-4	CASSYVGSTKNIQYF	TGTGCCAGCAGTTACGTGGGGTCAACCAAAAACATTCAGTACTTC
TRBV3-1	.	.	TRBJ1-5	CASSQGHKNQPQHF	TGTGCCAGCAGCCAGGGACATAAGAATCAGCCCCAGCATTTT
TRBV20-1	few	TRBD2	TRBJ2-5	CSAPDSTSGQETQYF	TGCAGTGCGCCAGACAGCACTAGCGGCCAAGAGACCCAGTACTTC
TRBV6-1	.	.	TRBJ1-2	CASSDDGLYGYTF	TGTGCCAGCAGTGACGACGGGCTCTATGGCTACACCTTC
TRBV6-5	.	.	TRBJ2-7	CASSYSSRAPYEQYF	TGTGCCAGCAGTTACTCGAGCAGGGCACCCTACGAGCAGTACTTC
TRBV20-1	.	TRBD2	TRBJ2-3	CSAEREGLTDTQYF	TGCAGTGCTGAGCGGGAGGGCCTTACAGATACGCAGTATTTT
TRBV7-9	.	TRBD2	TRBJ2-3	CTSSLRLAETDTQYF	TGTACCAGCAGCTTGAGACTAGCGGAGACAGATACGCAGTATTTT
TRBV7-2	.	TRBD1	TRBJ1-3	CASRTGASGNTIYF	TGTGCCAGCAGGACAGGGGCCTCTGGAAACACCATATATTTT
TRBV10-3	few	TRBD1	TRBJ2-2	CAIQGANTGELFF	TGTGCCATCCAGGGGGCCAACACCGGGGAGCTGTTTTTT
TRBV20-1	.	.	TRBJ2-1	CSARDMGGRNEQFF	TGCAGTGCTAGAGATATGGGGGGGCGGAATGAGCAGTTCTTC